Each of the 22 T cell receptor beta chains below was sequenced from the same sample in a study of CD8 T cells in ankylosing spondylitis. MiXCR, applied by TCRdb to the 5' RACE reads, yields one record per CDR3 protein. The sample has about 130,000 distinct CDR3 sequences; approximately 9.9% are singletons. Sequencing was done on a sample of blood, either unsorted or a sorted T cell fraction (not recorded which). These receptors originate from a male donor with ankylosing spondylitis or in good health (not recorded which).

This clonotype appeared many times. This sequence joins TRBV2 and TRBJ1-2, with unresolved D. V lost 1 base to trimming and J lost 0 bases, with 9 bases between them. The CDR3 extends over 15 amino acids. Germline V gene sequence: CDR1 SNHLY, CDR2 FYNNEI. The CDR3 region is CASSEGRKANYGYTF. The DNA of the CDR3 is TGTGCCAGCAGTGAAGGAAGGAAGGCTAACTATGGCTACACCTTC.

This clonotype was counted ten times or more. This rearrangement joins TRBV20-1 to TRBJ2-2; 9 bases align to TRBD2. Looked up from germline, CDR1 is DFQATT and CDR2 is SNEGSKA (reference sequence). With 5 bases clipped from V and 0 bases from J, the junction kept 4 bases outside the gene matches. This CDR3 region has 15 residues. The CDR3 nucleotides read TGCAGTGCTCGAATAGCGGGAGCGAACACCGGGGAGCTGTTTTTT. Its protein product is CSARIAGANTGELFF.

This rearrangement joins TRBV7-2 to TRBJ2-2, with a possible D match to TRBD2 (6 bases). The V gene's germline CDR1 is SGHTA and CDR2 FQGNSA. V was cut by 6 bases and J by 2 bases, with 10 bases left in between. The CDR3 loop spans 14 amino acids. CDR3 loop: CASRGTSNTGELFF. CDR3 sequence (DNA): TGTGCCAGCAGGGGGACTTCCAACACCGGGGAGCTGTTTTTT.

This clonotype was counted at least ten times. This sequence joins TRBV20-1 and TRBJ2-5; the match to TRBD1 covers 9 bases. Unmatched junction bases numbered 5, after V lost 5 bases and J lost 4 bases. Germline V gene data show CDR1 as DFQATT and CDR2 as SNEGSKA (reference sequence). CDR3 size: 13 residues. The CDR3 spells CSALGTGIETQYF. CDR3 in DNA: TGCAGTGCTCTCGGGACAGGGATAGAGACCCAGTACTTC.

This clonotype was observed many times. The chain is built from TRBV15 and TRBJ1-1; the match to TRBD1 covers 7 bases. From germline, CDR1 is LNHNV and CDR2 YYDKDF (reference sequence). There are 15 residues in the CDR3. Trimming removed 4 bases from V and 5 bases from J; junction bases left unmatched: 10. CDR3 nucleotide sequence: TGTGCCACCAGCAAGAGGGGGGAACAGGGGACTGAAGCTTTCTTT. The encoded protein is CATSKRGEQGTEAFF.

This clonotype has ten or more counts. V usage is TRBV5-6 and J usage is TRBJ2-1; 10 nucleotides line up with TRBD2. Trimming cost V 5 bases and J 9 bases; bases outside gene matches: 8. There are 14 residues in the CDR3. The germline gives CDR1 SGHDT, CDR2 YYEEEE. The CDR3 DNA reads TGTGCCAGCAGTCGAAGCGGGACTAGCGTTGAGCAGTTCTTC. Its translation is CASSRSGTSVEQFF.

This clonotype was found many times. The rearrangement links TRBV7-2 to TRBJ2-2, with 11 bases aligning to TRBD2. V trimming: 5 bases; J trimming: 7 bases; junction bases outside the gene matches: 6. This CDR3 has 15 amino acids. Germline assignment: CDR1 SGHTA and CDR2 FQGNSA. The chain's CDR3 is CASSISGTSGGELFF. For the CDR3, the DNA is TGTGCCAGCAGCATATCCGGGACTAGCGGCGGGGAGCTGTTTTTT.

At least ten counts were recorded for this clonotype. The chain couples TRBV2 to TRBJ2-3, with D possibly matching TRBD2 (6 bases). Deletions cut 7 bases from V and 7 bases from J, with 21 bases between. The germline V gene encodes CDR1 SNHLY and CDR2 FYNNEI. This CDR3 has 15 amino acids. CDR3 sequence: CASTIGSGPRHTQYF. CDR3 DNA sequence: TGTGCCAGCACAATAGGCAGCGGGCCCCGGCATACGCAGTATTTT. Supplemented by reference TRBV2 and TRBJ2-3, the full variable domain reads EPEVTQTPSHQVTQMGQEVILRCVPISNHLYFYWYRQILGQKVEFLVSFYNNEISEKSEIFDDQFSVERPDGSNFTLKIRSTKLEDSAMYFCASTIGSGPRHTQYFGPGTRLTVL.

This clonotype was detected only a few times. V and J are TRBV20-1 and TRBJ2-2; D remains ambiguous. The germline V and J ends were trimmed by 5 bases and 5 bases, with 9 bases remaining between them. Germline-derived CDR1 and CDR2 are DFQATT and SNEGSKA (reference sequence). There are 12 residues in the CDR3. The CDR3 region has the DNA TGCAGTGCTCTAGGAAGAACCGGGGAGCTGTTTTTT. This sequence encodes CSALGRTGELFF.

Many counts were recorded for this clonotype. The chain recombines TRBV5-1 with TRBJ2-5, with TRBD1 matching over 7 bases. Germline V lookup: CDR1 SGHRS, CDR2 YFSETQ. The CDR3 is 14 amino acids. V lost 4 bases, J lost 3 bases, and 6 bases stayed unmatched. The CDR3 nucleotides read TGCGCCAGCAGCCCGGGACAGATCGAAGAGACCCAGTACTTC. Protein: CASSPGQIEETQYF.

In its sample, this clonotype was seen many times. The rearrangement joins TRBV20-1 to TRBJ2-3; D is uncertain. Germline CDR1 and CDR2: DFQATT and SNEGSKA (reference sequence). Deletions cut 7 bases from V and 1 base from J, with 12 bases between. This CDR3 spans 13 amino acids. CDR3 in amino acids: CSVPVTGTDTQYF. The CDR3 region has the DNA TGCAGTGTCCCGGTTACTGGCACAGATACGCAGTATTTT.

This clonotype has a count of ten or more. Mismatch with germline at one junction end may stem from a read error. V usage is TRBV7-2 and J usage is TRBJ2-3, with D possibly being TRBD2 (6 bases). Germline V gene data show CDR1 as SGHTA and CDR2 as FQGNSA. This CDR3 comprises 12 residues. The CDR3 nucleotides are TGTGCCAGCAGCTTAAGGCTAGCGAGCCCCGATTTT. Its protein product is CASSLRLASPDF.

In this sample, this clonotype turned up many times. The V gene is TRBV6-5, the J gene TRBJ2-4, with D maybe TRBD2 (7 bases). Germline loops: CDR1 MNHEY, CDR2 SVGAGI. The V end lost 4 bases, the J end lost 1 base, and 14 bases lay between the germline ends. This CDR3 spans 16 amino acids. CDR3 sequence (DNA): TGTGCCAGCAGTTCCTGGGGAGGGGGGGCCAAAAACATTCAGTACTTC. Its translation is CASSSWGGGAKNIQYF.

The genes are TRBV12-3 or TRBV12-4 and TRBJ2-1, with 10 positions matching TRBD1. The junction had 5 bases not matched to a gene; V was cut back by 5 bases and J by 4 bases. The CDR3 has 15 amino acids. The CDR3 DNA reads TGTGCCAGCAGTCTTGGACAGGGGGGGTACAATGAGCAGTTCTTC. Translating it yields CASSLGQGGYNEQFF.

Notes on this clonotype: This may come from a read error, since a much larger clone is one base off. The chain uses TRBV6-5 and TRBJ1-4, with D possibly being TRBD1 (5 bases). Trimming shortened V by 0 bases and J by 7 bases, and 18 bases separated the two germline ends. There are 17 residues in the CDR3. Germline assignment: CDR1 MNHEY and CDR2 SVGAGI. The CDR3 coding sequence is TGTGCCAGCAGTTACTCTCCCGGGGCGCGGCTAGGTGAAAAACTGTTTTTT. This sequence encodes CASSYSPGARLGEKLFF.

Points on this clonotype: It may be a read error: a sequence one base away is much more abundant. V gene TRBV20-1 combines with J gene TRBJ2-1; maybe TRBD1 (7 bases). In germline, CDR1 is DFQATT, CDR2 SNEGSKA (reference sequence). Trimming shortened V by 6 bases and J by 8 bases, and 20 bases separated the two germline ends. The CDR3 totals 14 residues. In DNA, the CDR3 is TGCAGTGCCGACCGGGGGACAGCTGACGATGAGCAGTTCTTC. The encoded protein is CSADRGTADDEQFF.

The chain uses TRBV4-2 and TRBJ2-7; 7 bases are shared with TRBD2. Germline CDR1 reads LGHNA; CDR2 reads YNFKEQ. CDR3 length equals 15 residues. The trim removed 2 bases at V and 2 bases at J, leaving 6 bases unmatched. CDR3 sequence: CASSQQAGTTYEQYF. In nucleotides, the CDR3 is TGTGCCAGCAGCCAACAAGCGGGGACCACCTACGAGCAGTACTTC.

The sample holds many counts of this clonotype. The CDR3 sequence is CASSPGGTQSAQYF. The CDR3 DNA follows: TGTGCCAGCAGCCCTGGTGGGACCCAGTCGGCCCAGTACTTC. The genes are TRBV12-3 or TRBV12-4 and TRBJ2-5; TRBD1 or TRBD2 may be the D gene (5 bases each). Between the trimmed V and J ends, which lost 6 bases and 9 bases, there was a span of 20 bases. The CDR3 loop spans 14 amino acids.

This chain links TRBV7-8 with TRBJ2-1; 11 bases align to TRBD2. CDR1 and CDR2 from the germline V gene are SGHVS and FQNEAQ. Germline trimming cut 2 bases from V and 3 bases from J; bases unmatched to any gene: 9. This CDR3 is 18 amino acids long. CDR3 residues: CASSLIRGGTSGYNEQFF. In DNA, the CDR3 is TGTGCCAGCAGCTTAATCAGGGGCGGGACTAGCGGCTACAATGAGCAGTTCTTC. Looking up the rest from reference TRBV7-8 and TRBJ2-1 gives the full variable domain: GAGVSQSPRYKVAKRGQDVALRCDPISGHVSLFWYQQALGQGPEFLTYFQNEAQLDKSGLPSDRFFAERPEGSVSTLKIQRTQQEDSAVYLCASSLIRGGTSGYNEQFFGPGTRLTVL.

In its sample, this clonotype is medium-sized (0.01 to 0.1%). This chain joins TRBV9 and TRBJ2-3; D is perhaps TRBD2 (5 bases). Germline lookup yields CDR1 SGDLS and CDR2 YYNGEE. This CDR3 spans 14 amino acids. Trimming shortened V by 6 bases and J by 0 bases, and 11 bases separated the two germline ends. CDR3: CASNVGVSTDTQYF. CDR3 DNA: TGTGCCAGCAATGTGGGAGTTAGCACAGATACGCAGTATTTT.

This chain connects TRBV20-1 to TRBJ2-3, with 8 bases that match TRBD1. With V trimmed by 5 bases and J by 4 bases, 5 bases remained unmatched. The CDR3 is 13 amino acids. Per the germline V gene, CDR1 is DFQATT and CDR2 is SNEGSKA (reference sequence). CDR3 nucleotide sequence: TGCAGTGCTGCTGGACAGGGCTCAGATACGCAGTATTTT. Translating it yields CSAAGQGSDTQYF.

CDR3 sequence: CATAHSGSYNEQFF. CDR3 DNA: TGTGCCACTGCTCATAGCGGGAGCTATAATGAGCAGTTCTTC. The genes are TRBV19 and TRBJ2-1; 9 nucleotides agree with TRBD2. This CDR3 is 14 amino acids long. V dropped 10 bases and J dropped 7; count of bases not matched to a gene: 11. The germline CDR1 and CDR2 sequences are LNHDA and SQIVND (reference sequence).